The 26 T cell receptor beta chains listed next were all sequenced from one sample in a study of T cells in Graves' hyperthyroidism and ophthalmopathy. Amplification of TCR beta CDR3 regions used RNA as the template. Researchers ran a first-round RT-PCR on the TCR CDR3 using the HTBI primer set. TCRdb fed the multiplex PCR reads into MiXCR, producing one record per CDR3 protein. The sample lists approximately 600,000 distinct CDR3 sequences, more than 13% occurring once. The sample consisted of blood. The receptors come from a woman under 30 with Graves' ophthalmopathy.

This clonotype was observed at least ten times. The chain recombines TRBV18 with TRBJ2-2; TRBD2 aligns across 7 bases. Germline CDR1 and CDR2: KGHSH and LQKENI. J was trimmed by 4 bases and V by 1 base; bases with no gene match: 3. The CDR3 extends over 15 amino acids. The CDR3 loop reads CASSPRERGTGELFF. The CDR3, as DNA: TGTGCCAGCTCACCACGGGAGCGGGGCACCGGGGAGCTGTTTTTT. Supplemented by reference TRBV18 and TRBJ2-2, the full variable domain reads NAGVMQNPRHLVRRRGQEARLRCSPMKGHSHVYWYRQLPEEGLKFMVYLQKENIIDESGMPKERFSAEFPKEGPSILRIQQVVRGDSAAYFCASSPRERGTGELFFGEGSRLTVL.

This clonotype was seen many times. The chain combines TRBV6-5 with TRBJ1-1; D uncertain. The ends were cut back, 1 base at V and 0 bases at J, with 3 bases in the middle. In germline, CDR1 is MNHEY, CDR2 SVGAGI. The CDR3 covers 13 residues. In DNA, the CDR3 is TGTGCCAGCAGTTACTTGCTGAACACTGAAGCTTTCTTT. Translated, it gives CASSYLLNTEAFF.

The V gene is TRBV18, the J gene TRBJ2-1, with 16 bases matching TRBD2. CDR3 length: 17 amino acids. With V trimmed by 0 bases and J by 8 bases, 4 bases remained unmatched. In germline, CDR1 is KGHSH, CDR2 LQKENI. The CDR3 loop reads CASSPPGLAGGPHEQFF. The CDR3 nucleotides are TGTGCCAGCTCACCACCGGGACTAGCGGGAGGGCCCCATGAGCAGTTCTTC.

This clonotype was seen many times. The rearrangement uses TRBV12-3 or TRBV12-4 and TRBJ1-2, with D uncertain. Trimming took off 1 base at V and 3 bases at J, with 6 bases between the two ends. CDR3 length: 13 residues. CDR3 residues: CASSLGEYYGYTF. DNA for the CDR3: TGTGCCAGCAGTTTAGGGGAGTACTATGGCTACACCTTC.

The sample holds many counts of this clonotype. This rearrangement joins TRBV3-1 to TRBJ2-7, with D unresolved. The CDR3 has 13 amino acids. Germline V gives CDR1 LGHDT, CDR2 YNNKEL (reference sequence). Trimming cost V 2 bases and J 7 bases, with 12 bases left between them. Written as DNA, the CDR3 is TGTGCCAGCAGCCAATCTAACTCGTTAGAGCAGTACTTC. Protein product: CASSQSNSLEQYF.

At least ten counts were recorded for this clonotype. The V gene is TRBV12-3 or TRBV12-4, the J gene TRBJ1-5, with D possibly TRBD1 on 6 matching bases. Trimming removed 6 bases at V and 5 bases at J, with 17 bases between. CDR3 size: 15 residues. CDR3 region: CASSYREGVHQPQHF. In DNA, the CDR3 is TGTGCCAGCAGCTACAGGGAGGGGGTTCATCAGCCCCAGCATTTT.

This clonotype showed up many times. J is TRBJ2-1 and V is TRBV6-2 or TRBV6-3; 7 bases line up with TRBD2. Germline V CDR1 and CDR2: MNHEY, SVGEGT. The V and J ends lost 2 bases and 3 bases, in that order; junction bases with no gene match: 4. The CDR3 sequence is 15 residues long. As DNA, the CDR3 is TGTGCCAGCAGTTACCCCCCTAGCGGCTACAATGAGCAGTTCTTC. Translated: CASSYPPSGYNEQFF.

This clonotype has a count of ten or more. The chain links TRBV6-2 or TRBV6-3 to TRBJ2-7; weak D call: TRBD1 (5 bases). The V end was cut by 10 bases, the J end by 0 bases, with 10 bases between. CDR1 is MNHEY and CDR2 is SVGEGT in the germline V gene. The CDR3 extends over 12 amino acids. CDR3 sequence reads: CATETDSYEQYF. The CDR3 region has the DNA TGTGCCACCGAGACAGACTCCTACGAGCAGTACTTC.

This clonotype was seen ten or more times. CDR3 loop: CASSETRPPTDTQYF. CDR3 bases: TGTGCCAGCAGTGAAACTAGACCCCCCACAGATACGCAGTATTTT. The chain recombines TRBV2 with TRBJ2-3; D is possibly TRBD2 (5 bases). The V end was cut by 2 bases, the J end by 2 bases, with 11 bases between. Germline V gene data show CDR1 as SNHLY and CDR2 as FYNNEI. CDR3 length equals 15 residues.

This clonotype has more than one count but fewer than ten. The J gene is TRBJ2-6, the V gene TRBV12-3 or TRBV12-4, with unresolved D. The germline V and J ends were trimmed by 6 bases and 1 base, with 7 bases remaining between them. CDR3 length: 14 amino acids. CDR3 region: CASRGWSGANVLTF. The CDR3 DNA is TGTGCCAGCAGGGGGTGGTCTGGGGCCAACGTCCTGACTTTC.

This clonotype was recorded at least ten times. The V and J genes are TRBV5-1 and TRBJ1-5; D uncertain. CDR3 size: 16 residues. V lost 0 bases and J 9 bases, leaving 19 bases between the germline ends. From germline, CDR1 is SGHRS and CDR2 YFSETQ. CDR3 residues: CASSLGPLAASPPQHF. For the CDR3, the DNA is TGCGCCAGCAGCTTGGGCCCGTTAGCCGCCAGCCCGCCCCAGCATTTT. Full variable domain (remainder filled in from reference TRBV5-1 and TRBJ1-5): KAGVTQTPRYLIKTRGQQVTLSCSPISGHRSVSWYQQTPGQGLQFLFEYFSETQRNKGNFPGRFSGRQFSNSRSEMNVSTLELGDSALYLCASSLGPLAASPPQHFGDGTRLSIL.

This clonotype was counted many times. The chain has TRBV12-3 or TRBV12-4 and TRBJ1-6; no reliable D call. This CDR3 spans 13 amino acids. V gave up 6 bases and J gave up 10 bases, with 13 bases separating them. CDR3 DNA: TGTGCCAGCAGGGGGTTGGCGGAGTCACCCCTCCACTTT. Its protein product is CASRGLAESPLHF.

This clonotype was detected only a few times. V and J are TRBV6-2 or TRBV6-3 and TRBJ1-6, with TRBD1 matching over 9 bases. The CDR3 length is 16 residues. The germline gives CDR1 MNHEY, CDR2 SVGEGT. V shed 6 bases, J shed 7 bases, and the junction held 10 bases outside the gene matches. Written as DNA, the CDR3 is TGTGCCAGCAGACCCGAGGGGACAGGGACCAATTCACCCCTCCACTTT. Amino acids: CASRPEGTGTNSPLHF.

This clonotype was observed a handful of times. J is TRBJ2-7 and V is TRBV9, with 7 bases lining up with TRBD1. Germline V lookup: CDR1 SGDLS, CDR2 YYNGEE. J gave up 6 bases and V 0 bases, and 12 bases lay outside the gene matches. This CDR3 comprises 16 residues. The CDR3 loop reads CASSVDLDRVTGEQYF. CDR3 DNA: TGTGCCAGCAGCGTAGACCTCGACAGGGTAACAGGCGAGCAGTACTTC.

This clonotype occurred many times. This chain joins TRBV4-1 and TRBJ2-5; the D is unclear. The CDR3 runs to 13 residues. The V and J ends lost 2 bases and 4 bases respectively, with 8 bases between them. Per the germline V gene, CDR1 is MGHRA and CDR2 is YSYEKL. The DNA of the CDR3 is TGCGCCAGCAGCCAATGGGTTGGAGAGACCCAGTACTTC. Translated: CASSQWVGETQYF.

The chain is built from TRBV27 and TRBJ2-5; D could derive from TRBD1 or TRBD2 (5 bases each). This CDR3 contains 14 residues. CDR1 and CDR2 (germline): MNHEY, SMNVEV (reference sequence). Trimming pared 6 bases from V and 5 bases from J, leaving 16 bases between. CDR3 bases: TGTGCCAGCAGGGCCGGGACCCCCCGGGAGACCCAGTACTTC. This sequence encodes CASRAGTPRETQYF.

This clonotype was counted a few times. The V and J genes are TRBV6-5 and TRBJ1-2; 8 positions match TRBD1. The V gene's germline CDR1 is MNHEY and CDR2 SVGAGI. This CDR3 is 14 amino acids long. Germline trimming cut 1 base from V and 8 bases from J; bases unmatched to any gene: 6. The CDR3 region is CASSYFRTGNGYTF. The CDR3 nucleotides read TGTGCCAGCAGTTACTTCCGGACAGGGAACGGCTACACCTTC.

This clonotype showed up many times. The chain couples TRBV7-3 to TRBJ2-3, with D uncertain. The V gene's germline CDR1 is SGHTA and CDR2 FQGTGA. The CDR3 runs to 12 residues. V was pared by 5 bases and J by 7 bases, with 10 bases between. CDR3 DNA: TGTGCCAGCAGCCCCGATTCCTATACGCAGTATTTT. This translates into CASSPDSYTQYF.

This clonotype was found many times. The chain is built from TRBV27 and TRBJ1-2; TRBD1 is a possible D gene (5 bases). Between the trimmed V and J ends, which lost 3 bases and 3 bases, there was a span of 17 bases. Germline V CDR1 and CDR2: MNHEY, SMNVEV (reference sequence). The CDR3 runs to 16 residues. The CDR3 region has the DNA TGTGCCAGCAGTTTGGGGAGGACCCAGGGCTACTATGGCTACACCTTC. This encodes CASSLGRTQGYYGYTF.

This clonotype was recorded at least ten times. The J gene is TRBJ1-1, the V gene TRBV7-6, with 8 bases lining up with TRBD1. Per the germline V gene, CDR1 is SGHVS and CDR2 is FNYEAQ. The CDR3 has 16 residues. With 5 bases clipped from V and 5 bases from J, the junction kept 13 bases outside the gene matches. Written as DNA, the CDR3 is TGTGCCAGCAGCCCCCTCAGGGGGCTGGGGTGGACTGAAGCTTTCTTT. Translation gives CASSPLRGLGWTEAFF.

This clonotype has ten or more counts. The chain combines TRBV7-2 with TRBJ2-3, with 14 bases fitting TRBD2. Germline CDR1 SGHTA, CDR2 FQGNSA. V trimming: 5 bases; J trimming: 3 bases; junction bases outside the gene matches: 10. The CDR3 extends over 18 amino acids. Here the CDR3 reads CASSLGLAGELGTDTQYF. The CDR3 DNA sequence: TGTGCCAGCAGCCTGGGACTAGCGGGGGAGCTGGGGACAGATACGCAGTATTTT.

This sequence joins TRBV4-3 and TRBJ2-1; 9 bases are shared with TRBD2. The V and J ends lost 1 base and 10 bases, in that order; junction bases with no gene match: 11. Germline loops: CDR1 LGHNA, CDR2 YSLEER. The CDR3 spans 16 residues. The CDR3 protein is CASSQAGMAGGGEQFF. CDR3 coding DNA: TGCGCCAGCAGCCAAGCGGGAATGGCGGGAGGGGGCGAGCAGTTCTTC.

In this sample, this clonotype turned up many times. This chain's CDR3 is CASSHGRSDNEKLFF. CDR3 coding DNA: TGTGCCAGCAGTCATGGACGTAGCGATAATGAAAAACTGTTTTTT. The rearrangement links TRBV7-2 to TRBJ1-4; D not certain. The CDR3 contains 15 residues. V was cut by 6 bases and J by 4 bases, with 15 bases left in between. CDR1 SGHTA and CDR2 FQGNSA come from the germline V gene.

The CDR3 DNA is TGCAGCGTTGTGGGGAATCTAGCTCTCGGATCCTACGAGCAGTACTTC. Its translation is CSVVGNLALGSYEQYF. The chain employs TRBV29-1 and TRBJ2-7; perhaps TRBD2 as D (5 bases). Germline CDR1 is SQVTM and CDR2 is ANQGSEA. This CDR3 spans 16 amino acids. V was trimmed by 4 bases and J by 1 base, leaving 20 bases between them.

This clonotype was counted between two and nine times. The V call is TRBV19, the J call TRBJ2-3; tentatively, D is TRBD1 (5 bases). V lost 5 bases and J 2 bases, leaving 14 bases between the germline ends. There are 15 residues in the CDR3. CDR1 is LNHDA and CDR2 is SQIVND in the germline V gene (reference sequence). The CDR3 sequence: CASSYGADLTDTQYF. The CDR3 DNA follows: TGTGCCAGTAGTTATGGGGCAGATCTCACAGATACGCAGTATTTT.

This clonotype was seen at least ten times. This rearrangement joins TRBV7-3 to TRBJ1-1, with D maybe TRBD1 (6 bases). V was clipped by 0 bases and J by 1 base, with 18 bases between them. Germline loops: CDR1 SGHTA, CDR2 FQGTGA. The CDR3 is 18 residues long. The CDR3 DNA follows: TGTGCCAGCAGCTTAACGGGGGGCGGGGGGCCACCGAACACTGAAGCTTTCTTT. It specifies CASSLTGGGGPPNTEAFF.